This T cell receptor (beta chain) emerged from a study of blood T cells in healthy people across ages. Together with a sample-barcoded 5' primer, a J-beta primer mix was included in a second PCR lasting roughly 6 to 12 cycles. Unique molecular identifiers of 12 random nucleotides labeled each cDNA. Each of the samples gave a minimum of 2.5 million paired-end reads that contained CDR3. TCRdb re-analysed the 5' RACE reads in MiXCR, keeping a single row per CDR3 protein. The sample holds roughly 1,100,000 distinct CDR3 sequences; roughly 24% are singletons and the top ten take approximately 0.7%. This clonotype came up many times. These data were also filed under a second study, of T cells of mothers and their children. That paper states: Five to seven children and their three healthy Caucasian mothers were the donors. Extracted RNA, in its entirety, went into cDNA synthesis at roughly 1.5 ug per 15 ul.

Sequencing used blood. This TCR was sampled from a girl aged 2-15 years in good health.

This chain's CDR3 is CASSPMDSYNEQFF. CDR3 in DNA: TGTGCCAGCAGCCCGATGGACTCCTACAATGAGCAGTTCTTC. This chain connects TRBV9 to TRBJ2-1; D is unclear. This CDR3 is 14 amino acids long. The germline V and J ends were trimmed by 4 bases and 0 bases, with 8 bases remaining between them. Per germline, CDR1 SGDLS and CDR2 YYNGEE.